This entry lists 6 T cell receptor beta chains sequenced from one sample in a study of OX40 agonist ivuxolimab in advanced cancers. Data came from immunoSEQ multiplex PCR; TCRdb stores just in-frame clones and leaves some out. The table shows about 60,000 clones, with roughly nine tenths occurring only once. Here the sequenced sample was CD4+ or CD8+ T cells sorted from blood, taken in a trial of the OX40 agonist ivuxolimab. The receptors come from an adult with an advanced solid tumor such as melanoma, head and neck, liver or kidney cancer.

V gene TRBV4-3 combines with J gene TRBJ2-7, with 7 bases fitting TRBD2. This CDR3 has 15 amino acids. Germline CDR1 is LGHNA and CDR2 is YSLEER. Losses at the gene ends were 1 base for V and 3 bases for J; bases not matched to a gene: 6. CDR3 sequence reads: CASSQGPGLNYEQYF. In DNA form, the CDR3 reads TGCGCCAGCAGCCAAGGACCGGGACTAAACTACGAGCAGTACTTC.

The chain combines TRBV2 with TRBJ1-4, with 8 bases identical to TRBD1. CDR1 is SNHLY and CDR2 is FYNNEI in the germline V gene. The CDR3 has 14 residues. After removal of 8 bases from V and 8 bases from J, the junction contained 10 bases not matched to a gene. CDR3 in amino acids: CASRSSGTGEKLFF. In DNA form, the CDR3 reads TGTGCCAGCCGAAGTTCCGGGACAGGCGAAAAACTGTTTTTT.

The chain is built from TRBV27 and TRBJ1-1; D gene uncertain. Germline CDR1 is MNHEY and CDR2 is SMNVEV (reference sequence). The CDR3 is 15 residues long. V was pared by 5 bases and J by 5 bases, with 18 bases between. The CDR3 DNA sequence: TGTGCCAGCAGTAGGTCAGCCAGAACGATTACTGAAGCTTTCTTT. The encoded protein is CASSRSARTITEAFF.

The CDR3 sequence: CASSLAAGDTYSNQPQHF. DNA for the CDR3: TGTGCCAGCAGCTTAGCTGCGGGGGACACTTATAGCAATCAGCCCCAGCATTTT. The J gene is TRBJ1-5, the V gene TRBV7-6; D perhaps matches TRBD1 (6 bases). Trimming pared 0 bases from V and 0 bases from J, leaving 15 bases between. Germline CDR1 SGHVS, CDR2 FNYEAQ. This CDR3 has 18 residues.

The chain combines TRBV2 with TRBJ1-5; possible D gene TRBD1, 5 bases. CDR3 length: 13 residues. The germline V and J ends were trimmed by 3 bases and 6 bases, with 9 bases remaining between them. The germline V gene encodes CDR1 SNHLY and CDR2 FYNNEI. This chain's CDR3 is CASSDRVLQPQHF. CDR3 in DNA: TGTGCCAGCAGTGACAGGGTCCTTCAGCCCCAGCATTTT.

The chain combines TRBV10-2 with TRBJ1-1, with 9 bases that match TRBD1. V was pared by 5 bases and J by 4 bases, with 5 bases of the junction left unmatched. This CDR3 comprises 14 residues. The germline gives CDR1 WSHSY, CDR2 SAAADI. The CDR3 loop is CASSLQGAATEAFF. The CDR3 DNA reads as TGCGCCAGCAGTCTACAGGGGGCGGCCACTGAAGCTTTCTTT.